These 20 T cell receptor beta chains originate from one sample sequenced in a study of cytomegalovirus exposure and HLA in healthy donors. 60 Vbeta and 13 Jbeta primers were used in PCR. The protocol was immunoSEQ multiplex PCR, while the TCRdb copy is restricted to in-frame clones and leaves out a portion. The data show 180,000 or so clones, with more than 70% seen just once and around 1.4% held by the top ten. Input material: PBMCs. The source is a girl aged 5 to 17 in good health and CMV-seropositive.

The rearrangement links TRBV5-1 to TRBJ2-2; D perhaps matches TRBD1 (6 bases). Per germline, CDR1 SGHRS and CDR2 YFSETQ. The V gene lost 0 bases and the J gene lost 4 bases, with 10 bases spanning the gap. The CDR3 consists of 15 residues. CDR3 protein: CASSLADRTTGELFF. The CDR3, as DNA: TGCGCCAGCAGCTTGGCCGACAGGACCACCGGGGAGCTGTTTTTT.

The J gene is TRBJ2-3, the V gene TRBV5-4; 10 bases match TRBD2. Germline V CDR1 and CDR2: SGHNT, YYREEE (reference sequence). The CDR3 has 13 residues. The V and J ends lost 4 bases and 14 bases, in that order; junction bases with no gene match: 10. The CDR3 DNA follows: TGTGCCAGCAGCCCAGGACTAGCGGTGAGGGGGTATTTT. It yields the protein CASSPGLAVRGYF.

This chain connects TRBV29-1 to TRBJ1-1; 7 bases fit TRBD1. The CDR3 has 15 amino acids. The germline gives CDR1 SQVTM, CDR2 ANQGSEA. V shed 7 bases, J shed 1 base, and the junction held 12 bases outside the gene matches. The chain's CDR3 is CSADRAGGTNTEAFF. The CDR3 nucleotides are TGCAGCGCCGACAGGGCAGGGGGGACGAACACTGAAGCTTTCTTT.

This clone qualifies as medium-sized. CDR3 in amino acids: CSVVAPWREGYNEQFF. For the CDR3, the DNA is TGCAGCGTCGTCGCCCCCTGGCGGGAGGGCTACAATGAGCAGTTCTTC. The chain uses TRBV29-1 and TRBJ2-1; 9 positions agree with TRBD2. V lost 6 bases and J lost 3; bases outside the gene matches: 12. Germline V gene sequence: CDR1 SQVTM, CDR2 ANQGSEA. This CDR3 comprises 16 residues.

The chain carries TRBV4-1 and TRBJ2-1, with D possibly TRBD2 on 5 matching bases. The CDR3 sequence is 17 residues long. Trimming shortened V by 0 bases and J by 10 bases, and 22 bases separated the two germline ends. Germline-derived CDR1 and CDR2 are MGHRA and YSYEKL. As DNA, the CDR3 is TGCGCCAGCAGCCAAGAAATGGGAGCGGCTGGGGAAGAGGAGCAGTTCTTC. It codes for CASSQEMGAAGEEEQFF.

The chain combines TRBV29-1 with TRBJ2-7, with TRBD1 as a possible D gene (6 bases). Germline CDR1 and CDR2: SQVTM and ANQGSEA. V was clipped by 3 bases and J by 7 bases, with 10 bases between them. CDR3 length: 11 residues. The CDR3 DNA is TGCAGCGTTGATTCCAGGGGTGAGCAGTACTTC. The encoded protein is CSVDSRGEQYF.

The chain combines TRBV10-3 with TRBJ2-3; 8 bases align to TRBD2. This CDR3 contains 16 residues. With 4 bases clipped from V and 5 bases from J, the junction kept 11 bases outside the gene matches. Germline V CDR1 and CDR2: ENHRY, SYGVKD. The DNA of the CDR3 is TGTGCCATCAGTGTCGAAGCGGGAGCTTTGAGAGATACGCAGTATTTT. Protein product: CAISVEAGALRDTQYF.

V is TRBV2 and J is TRBJ2-4; the match to TRBD1 covers 7 bases. The length of the CDR3 is 12 residues. Trimming took 4 bases from V and 10 from J; bases not matched to a gene: 4. Germline V gene data show CDR1 as SNHLY and CDR2 as FYNNEI. CDR3 region: CASSGTGGIQYF. The DNA for the CDR3 is TGTGCCAGCAGTGGGACAGGAGGAATTCAGTACTTC.

The chain links TRBV7-9 to TRBJ1-1; D unclear. CDR3 size: 13 residues. V dropped 2 bases and J dropped 4 bases, with 8 bases sitting between them. CDR1 is SEHNR and CDR2 is FQNEAQ in the germline V gene (reference sequence). The CDR3: CASSLKLSTEAFF. Written as DNA, the CDR3 is TGTGCCAGCAGCTTAAAACTGAGCACTGAAGCTTTCTTT.

This chain uses TRBV28 with TRBJ1-3; TRBD1 matches 8 bases. V shed 5 bases, J shed 1 base, and the junction held 13 bases outside the gene matches. Looked up from germline, CDR1 is MDHEN and CDR2 is SYDVKM. The CDR3 covers 18 residues. CDR3 loop: CASSLTLGTGSSGNTIYF. Written as DNA, the CDR3 is TGTGCCAGCAGTCTCACCCTCGGGACAGGCAGTTCTGGAAACACCATATATTTT.

The chain recombines TRBV29-1 with TRBJ2-3, with 7 bases identical to TRBD1. This CDR3 has 15 residues. Germline-derived CDR1 and CDR2 are SQVTM and ANQGSEA. Germline trimming cut 7 bases from V and 5 bases from J; bases unmatched to any gene: 15. Written as DNA, the CDR3 is TGCAGCGGAATACCGGGACAGTTGTTGAAAGATACGCAGTATTTT. Residues: CSGIPGQLLKDTQYF.

This clone has only a few counts. V gene TRBV4-2 combines with J gene TRBJ2-7, with D maybe TRBD2 (6 bases). The germline V gene has CDR1 LGHNA and CDR2 YNFKEQ. Trimming stripped 0 bases from V and 0 bases from J, with 12 bases between. The CDR3 sequence is 16 residues long. The DNA for the CDR3 is TGTGCCAGCAGCCAAGAGGCTAGCGCAAGCTCCTACGAGCAGTACTTC. It codes for CASSQEASASSYEQYF.

The chain employs TRBV6-1 and TRBJ1-5; D might be TRBD1 (5 bases). The V and J ends lost 2 bases and 6 bases respectively, with 14 bases between them. Germline CDR1 reads MNHNS; CDR2 reads SASEGT. CDR3 length: 15 amino acids. The CDR3 here is CASSETTVLAQPQHF. CDR3 nucleotide sequence: TGTGCCAGCAGTGAAACGACAGTACTAGCTCAGCCCCAGCATTTT.

The chain joins TRBV5-4 to TRBJ1-2, with no clear D. Trimming removed 4 bases from V and 1 base from J, with 17 bases in between. CDR1 and CDR2 from the germline V gene are SGHNT and YYREEE (reference sequence). CDR3 length equals 16 residues. The CDR3 loop is CASSPPAPENNYGYTF. CDR3 nucleotides: TGTGCCAGCAGCCCCCCCGCCCCAGAAAATAACTATGGCTACACCTTC.

V usage is TRBV15 and J usage is TRBJ1-5, with a weak D call TRBD1 (6 bases). There are 14 residues in the CDR3. Deletions cut 5 bases from V and 0 bases from J, with 8 bases between. The germline CDR1 and CDR2 sequences are LNHNV and YYDKDF (reference sequence). CDR3 residues: CATSGDISNQPQHF. CDR3 in DNA: TGTGCCACCAGCGGGGACATTAGCAATCAGCCCCAGCATTTT.

V gene TRBV11-2 combines with J gene TRBJ1-3, with D maybe TRBD1 (5 bases). The ends were cut back, 5 bases at V and 4 bases at J, with 15 bases in the middle. The CDR3 is 15 residues long. Germline values: CDR1 SGHAT, CDR2 FQNNGV. This CDR3 is CASSPVWQGGNTIYF. CDR3 DNA: TGTGCCAGCAGCCCAGTTTGGCAGGGAGGAAACACCATATATTTT.

The chain couples TRBV6-5 to TRBJ2-7; 9 bases are shared with TRBD2. Germline V gene sequence: CDR1 MNHEY, CDR2 SVGAGI. V shed 6 bases, J shed 6 bases, and the junction held 12 bases outside the gene matches. CDR3 length: 15 amino acids. The CDR3 sequence is CASRNPLAGALEQYF. The CDR3, as DNA: TGTGCCAGCAGAAACCCTTTAGCGGGAGCTCTCGAGCAGTACTTC.

The chain uses TRBV6-6 and TRBJ1-5; D might be TRBD1 (6 bases). Trimming stripped 0 bases from V and 5 bases from J, with 14 bases between. Germline V gene data show CDR1 as MNHNY and CDR2 as SVGAGI (reference sequence). The CDR3 contains 16 residues. The CDR3 region is CASSYSLDSRDQPQHF. CDR3 bases: TGTGCCAGCAGTTACTCCTTGGACAGTCGCGATCAGCCCCAGCATTTT.

The chain carries TRBV10-1 and TRBJ2-1; 9 bases align to TRBD2. Germline assignment: CDR1 WNHNN and CDR2 SYGVQD (reference sequence). The CDR3 covers 18 residues. Losses at the gene ends were 6 bases for V and 3 bases for J; bases not matched to a gene: 15. As DNA, the CDR3 is TGCGCCAGCAGGCCCGGGGCTAGCGGGATAGGTAGCTACAATGAGCAGTTCTTC. Amino acids: CASRPGASGIGSYNEQFF.

The chain is built from TRBV6-1 and TRBJ2-5; 11 bases fit TRBD2. Germline CDR1 and CDR2: MNHNS and SASEGT. The CDR3 has 14 residues. Trimming at V came to 6 bases and at J to 5 bases, leaving 5 bases not matched to a gene. The CDR3 spells CASRPSGRQETQYF. The CDR3 region has the DNA TGTGCCAGCAGACCTAGCGGGAGGCAGGAGACCCAGTACTTC.